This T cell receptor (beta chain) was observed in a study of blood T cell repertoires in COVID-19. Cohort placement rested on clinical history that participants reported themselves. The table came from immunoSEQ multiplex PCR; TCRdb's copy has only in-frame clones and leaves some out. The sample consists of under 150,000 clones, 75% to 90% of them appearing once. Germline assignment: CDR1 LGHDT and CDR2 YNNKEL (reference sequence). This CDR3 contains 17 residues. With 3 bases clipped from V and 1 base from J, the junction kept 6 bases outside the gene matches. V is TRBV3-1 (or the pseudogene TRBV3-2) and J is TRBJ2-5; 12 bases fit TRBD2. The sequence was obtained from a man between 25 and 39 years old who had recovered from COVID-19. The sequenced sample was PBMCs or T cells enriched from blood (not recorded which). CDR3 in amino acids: CASSQMGLAGSQETQYF. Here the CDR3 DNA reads TGTGCCAGCAGCCAGATGGGACTAGCGGGTTCCCAAGAGACCCAGTACTTC.